This is a list of T cell receptor beta chains from one sample in a study of shared clonotypes between healthy human individuals. The data were produced by immunoSEQ multiplex PCR, yet TCRdb's version contains in-frame clones alone and is incomplete. Here the sample spans about 820,000 clones, about 92% being singletons. The sample taken for sequencing was naive CD8+ T cells sorted from blood. These receptors were obtained from a man younger than 40 in good health. CDR3s include the opening cysteine and the closing phenylalanine or tryptophan. The order of the fields is J gene, D gene, V gene, clone size, CDR3 protein, CDR3 DNA. A D gene is named only where the DNA matches it firmly. Clone size appears in some rows only: once, few, many, or a class for an expanded clone.

>TRBJ2-7|.|TRBV21-1|few
CASSNLGYEQYF
TGTGCCAGCAGCAATTTGGGCTACGAGCAGTACTTC
>TRBJ1-3|.|TRBV30|.
CAWSVLGNTIYF
TGTGCCTGGAGTGTACTAGGAAACACCATATATTTT
>TRBJ2-1|.|TRBV6-1|.
CASSEFVEQFF
TGTGCCAGCAGTGAATTCGTGGAGCAGTTCTTC
>TRBJ1-3|TRBD1|TRBV4-3|once
CASSRDRNSGNTIYF
TGCGCCAGCAGCCGGGACAGGAACTCTGGAAACACCATATATTTT
>TRBJ2-2|.|TRBV10-1|.
CASGEDRNTGELFF
TGCGCCAGCGGGGAGGACAGGAACACCGGGGAGCTGTTTTTT
>TRBJ2-1|.|TRBV5-1|.
CASSVRGIGEQFF
TGCGCCAGCAGCGTCCGGGGGATCGGGGAGCAGTTCTTC
>TRBJ1-1|TRBD1|TRBV29-1|.
CSVDTGGLNTEAFF
TGCAGCGTTGATACAGGGGGCCTGAACACTGAAGCTTTCTTT
>TRBJ2-3|TRBD2|TRBV25-1|.
CASSDPPGLAESTDTQYF
TGTGCCAGCAGTGACCCCCCGGGACTAGCGGAAAGCACAGATACGCAGTATTTT
>TRBJ2-1|TRBD2|TRBV29-1|.
CTAAPGLAESYNEQFF
TGCACCGCTGCTCCGGGACTAGCGGAATCCTACAATGAGCAGTTCTTC
>TRBJ2-7|.|TRBV5-1|.
CASSLGLQYEQYF
TGCGCCAGCAGCTTGGGTCTCCAATACGAGCAGTACTTC